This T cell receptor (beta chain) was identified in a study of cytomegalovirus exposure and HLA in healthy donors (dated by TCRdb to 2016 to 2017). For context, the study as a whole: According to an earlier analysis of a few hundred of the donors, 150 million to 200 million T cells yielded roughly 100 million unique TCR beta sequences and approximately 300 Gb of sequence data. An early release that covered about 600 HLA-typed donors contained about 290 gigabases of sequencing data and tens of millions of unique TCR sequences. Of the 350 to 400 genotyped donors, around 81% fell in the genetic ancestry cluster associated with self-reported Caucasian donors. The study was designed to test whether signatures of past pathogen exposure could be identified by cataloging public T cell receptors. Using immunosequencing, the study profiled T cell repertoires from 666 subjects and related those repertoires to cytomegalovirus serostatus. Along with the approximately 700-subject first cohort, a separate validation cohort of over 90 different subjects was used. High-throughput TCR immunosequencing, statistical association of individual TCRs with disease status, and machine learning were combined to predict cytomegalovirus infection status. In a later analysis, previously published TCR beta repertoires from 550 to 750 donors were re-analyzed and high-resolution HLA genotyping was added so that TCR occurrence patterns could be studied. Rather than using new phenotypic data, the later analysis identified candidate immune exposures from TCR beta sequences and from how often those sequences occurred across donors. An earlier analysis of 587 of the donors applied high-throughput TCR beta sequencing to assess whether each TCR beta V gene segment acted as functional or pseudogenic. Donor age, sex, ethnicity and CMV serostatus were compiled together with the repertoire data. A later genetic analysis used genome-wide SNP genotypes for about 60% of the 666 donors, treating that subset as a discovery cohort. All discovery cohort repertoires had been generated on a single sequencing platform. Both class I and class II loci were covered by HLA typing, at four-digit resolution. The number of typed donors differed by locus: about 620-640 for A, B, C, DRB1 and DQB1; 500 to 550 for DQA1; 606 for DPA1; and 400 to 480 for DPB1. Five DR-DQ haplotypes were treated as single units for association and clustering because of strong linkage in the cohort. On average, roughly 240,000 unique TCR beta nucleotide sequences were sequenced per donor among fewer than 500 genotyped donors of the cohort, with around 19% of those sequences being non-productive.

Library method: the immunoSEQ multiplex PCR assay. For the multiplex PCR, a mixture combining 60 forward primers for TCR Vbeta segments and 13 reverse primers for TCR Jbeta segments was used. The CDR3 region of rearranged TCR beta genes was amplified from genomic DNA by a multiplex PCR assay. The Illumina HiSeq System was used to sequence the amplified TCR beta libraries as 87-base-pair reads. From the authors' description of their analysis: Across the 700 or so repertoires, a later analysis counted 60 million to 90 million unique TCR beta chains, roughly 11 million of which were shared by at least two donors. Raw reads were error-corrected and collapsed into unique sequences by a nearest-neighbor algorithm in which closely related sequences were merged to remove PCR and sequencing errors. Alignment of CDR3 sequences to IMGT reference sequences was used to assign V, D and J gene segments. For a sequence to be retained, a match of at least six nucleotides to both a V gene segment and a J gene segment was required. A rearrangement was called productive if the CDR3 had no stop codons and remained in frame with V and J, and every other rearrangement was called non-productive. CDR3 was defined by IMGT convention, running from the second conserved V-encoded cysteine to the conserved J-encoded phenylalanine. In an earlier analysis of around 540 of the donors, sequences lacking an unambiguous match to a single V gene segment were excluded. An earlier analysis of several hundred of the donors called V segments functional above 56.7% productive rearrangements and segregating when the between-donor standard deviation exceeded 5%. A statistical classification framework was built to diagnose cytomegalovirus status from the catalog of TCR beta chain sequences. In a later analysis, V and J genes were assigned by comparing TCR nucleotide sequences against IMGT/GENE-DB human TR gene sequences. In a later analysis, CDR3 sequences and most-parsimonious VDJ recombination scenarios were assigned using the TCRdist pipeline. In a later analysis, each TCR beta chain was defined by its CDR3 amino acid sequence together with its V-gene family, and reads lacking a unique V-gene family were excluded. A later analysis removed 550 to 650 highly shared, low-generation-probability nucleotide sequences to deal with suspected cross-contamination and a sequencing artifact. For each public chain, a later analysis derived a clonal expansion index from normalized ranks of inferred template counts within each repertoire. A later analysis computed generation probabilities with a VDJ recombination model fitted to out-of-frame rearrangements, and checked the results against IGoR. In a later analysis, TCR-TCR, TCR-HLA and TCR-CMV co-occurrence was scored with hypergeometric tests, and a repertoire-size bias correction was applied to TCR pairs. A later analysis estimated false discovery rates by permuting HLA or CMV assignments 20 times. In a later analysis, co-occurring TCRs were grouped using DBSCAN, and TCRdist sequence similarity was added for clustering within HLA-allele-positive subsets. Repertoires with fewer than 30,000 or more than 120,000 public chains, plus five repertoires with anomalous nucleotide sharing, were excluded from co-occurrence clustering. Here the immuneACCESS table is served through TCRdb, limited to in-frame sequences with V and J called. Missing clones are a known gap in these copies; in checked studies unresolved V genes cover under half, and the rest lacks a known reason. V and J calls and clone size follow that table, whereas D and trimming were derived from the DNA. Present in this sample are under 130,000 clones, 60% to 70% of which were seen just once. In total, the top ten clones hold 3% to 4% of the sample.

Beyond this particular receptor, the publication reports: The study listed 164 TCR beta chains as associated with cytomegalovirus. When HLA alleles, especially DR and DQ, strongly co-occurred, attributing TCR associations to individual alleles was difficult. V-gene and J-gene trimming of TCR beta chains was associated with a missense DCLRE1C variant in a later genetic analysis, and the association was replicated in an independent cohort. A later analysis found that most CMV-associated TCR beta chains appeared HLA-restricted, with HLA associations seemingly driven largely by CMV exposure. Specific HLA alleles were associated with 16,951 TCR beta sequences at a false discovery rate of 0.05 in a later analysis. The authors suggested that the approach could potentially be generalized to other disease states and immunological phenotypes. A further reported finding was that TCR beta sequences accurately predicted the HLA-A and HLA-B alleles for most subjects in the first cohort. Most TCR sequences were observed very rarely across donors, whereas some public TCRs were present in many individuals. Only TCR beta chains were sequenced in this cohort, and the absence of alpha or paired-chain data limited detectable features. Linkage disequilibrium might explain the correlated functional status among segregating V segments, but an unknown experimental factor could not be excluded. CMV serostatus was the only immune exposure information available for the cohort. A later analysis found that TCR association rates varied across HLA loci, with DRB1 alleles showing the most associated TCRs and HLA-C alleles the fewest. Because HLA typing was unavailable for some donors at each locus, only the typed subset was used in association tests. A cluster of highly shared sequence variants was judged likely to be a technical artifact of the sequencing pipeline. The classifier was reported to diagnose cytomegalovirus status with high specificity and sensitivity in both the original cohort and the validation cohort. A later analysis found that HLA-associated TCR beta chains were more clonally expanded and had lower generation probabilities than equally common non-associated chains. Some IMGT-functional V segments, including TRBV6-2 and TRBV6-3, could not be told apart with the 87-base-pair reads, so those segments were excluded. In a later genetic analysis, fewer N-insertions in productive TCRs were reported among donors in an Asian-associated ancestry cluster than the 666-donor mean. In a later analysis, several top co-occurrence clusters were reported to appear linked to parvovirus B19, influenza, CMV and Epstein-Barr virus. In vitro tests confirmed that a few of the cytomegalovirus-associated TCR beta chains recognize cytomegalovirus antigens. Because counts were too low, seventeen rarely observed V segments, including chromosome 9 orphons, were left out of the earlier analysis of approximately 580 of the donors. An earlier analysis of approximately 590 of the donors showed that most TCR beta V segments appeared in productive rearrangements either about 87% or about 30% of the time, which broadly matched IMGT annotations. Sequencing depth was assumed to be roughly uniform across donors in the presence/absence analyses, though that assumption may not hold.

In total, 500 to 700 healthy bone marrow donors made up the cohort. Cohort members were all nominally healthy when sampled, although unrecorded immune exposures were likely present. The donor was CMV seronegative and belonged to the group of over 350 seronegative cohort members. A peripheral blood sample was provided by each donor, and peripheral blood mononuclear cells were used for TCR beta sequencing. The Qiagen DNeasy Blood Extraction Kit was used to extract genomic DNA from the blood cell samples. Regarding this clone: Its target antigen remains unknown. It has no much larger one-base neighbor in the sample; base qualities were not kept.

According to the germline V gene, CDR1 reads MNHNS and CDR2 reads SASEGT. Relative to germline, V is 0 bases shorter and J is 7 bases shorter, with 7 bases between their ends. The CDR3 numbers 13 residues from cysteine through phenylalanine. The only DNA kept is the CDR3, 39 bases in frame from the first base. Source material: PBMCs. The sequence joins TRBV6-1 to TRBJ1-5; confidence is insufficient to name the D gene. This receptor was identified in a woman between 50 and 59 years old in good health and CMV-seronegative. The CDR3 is CASSEAGEQPQHF. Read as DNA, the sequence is TGTGCCAGCAGTGAAGCTGGGGAGCAGCCCCAGCATTTT.